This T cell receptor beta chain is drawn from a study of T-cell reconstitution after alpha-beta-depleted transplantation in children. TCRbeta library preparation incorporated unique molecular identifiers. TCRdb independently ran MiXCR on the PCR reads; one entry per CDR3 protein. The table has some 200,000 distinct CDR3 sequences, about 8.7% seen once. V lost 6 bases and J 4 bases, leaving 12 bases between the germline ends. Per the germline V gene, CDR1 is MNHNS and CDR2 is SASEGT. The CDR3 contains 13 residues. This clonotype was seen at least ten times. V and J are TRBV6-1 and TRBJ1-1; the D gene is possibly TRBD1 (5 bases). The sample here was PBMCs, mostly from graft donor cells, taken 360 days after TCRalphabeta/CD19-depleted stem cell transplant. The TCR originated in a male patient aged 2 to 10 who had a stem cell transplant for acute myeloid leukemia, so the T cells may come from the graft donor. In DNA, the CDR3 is TGTGCCAGCAGGGCAGGGTCTGGCACTGAAGCTTTCTTT. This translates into CASRAGSGTEAFF.